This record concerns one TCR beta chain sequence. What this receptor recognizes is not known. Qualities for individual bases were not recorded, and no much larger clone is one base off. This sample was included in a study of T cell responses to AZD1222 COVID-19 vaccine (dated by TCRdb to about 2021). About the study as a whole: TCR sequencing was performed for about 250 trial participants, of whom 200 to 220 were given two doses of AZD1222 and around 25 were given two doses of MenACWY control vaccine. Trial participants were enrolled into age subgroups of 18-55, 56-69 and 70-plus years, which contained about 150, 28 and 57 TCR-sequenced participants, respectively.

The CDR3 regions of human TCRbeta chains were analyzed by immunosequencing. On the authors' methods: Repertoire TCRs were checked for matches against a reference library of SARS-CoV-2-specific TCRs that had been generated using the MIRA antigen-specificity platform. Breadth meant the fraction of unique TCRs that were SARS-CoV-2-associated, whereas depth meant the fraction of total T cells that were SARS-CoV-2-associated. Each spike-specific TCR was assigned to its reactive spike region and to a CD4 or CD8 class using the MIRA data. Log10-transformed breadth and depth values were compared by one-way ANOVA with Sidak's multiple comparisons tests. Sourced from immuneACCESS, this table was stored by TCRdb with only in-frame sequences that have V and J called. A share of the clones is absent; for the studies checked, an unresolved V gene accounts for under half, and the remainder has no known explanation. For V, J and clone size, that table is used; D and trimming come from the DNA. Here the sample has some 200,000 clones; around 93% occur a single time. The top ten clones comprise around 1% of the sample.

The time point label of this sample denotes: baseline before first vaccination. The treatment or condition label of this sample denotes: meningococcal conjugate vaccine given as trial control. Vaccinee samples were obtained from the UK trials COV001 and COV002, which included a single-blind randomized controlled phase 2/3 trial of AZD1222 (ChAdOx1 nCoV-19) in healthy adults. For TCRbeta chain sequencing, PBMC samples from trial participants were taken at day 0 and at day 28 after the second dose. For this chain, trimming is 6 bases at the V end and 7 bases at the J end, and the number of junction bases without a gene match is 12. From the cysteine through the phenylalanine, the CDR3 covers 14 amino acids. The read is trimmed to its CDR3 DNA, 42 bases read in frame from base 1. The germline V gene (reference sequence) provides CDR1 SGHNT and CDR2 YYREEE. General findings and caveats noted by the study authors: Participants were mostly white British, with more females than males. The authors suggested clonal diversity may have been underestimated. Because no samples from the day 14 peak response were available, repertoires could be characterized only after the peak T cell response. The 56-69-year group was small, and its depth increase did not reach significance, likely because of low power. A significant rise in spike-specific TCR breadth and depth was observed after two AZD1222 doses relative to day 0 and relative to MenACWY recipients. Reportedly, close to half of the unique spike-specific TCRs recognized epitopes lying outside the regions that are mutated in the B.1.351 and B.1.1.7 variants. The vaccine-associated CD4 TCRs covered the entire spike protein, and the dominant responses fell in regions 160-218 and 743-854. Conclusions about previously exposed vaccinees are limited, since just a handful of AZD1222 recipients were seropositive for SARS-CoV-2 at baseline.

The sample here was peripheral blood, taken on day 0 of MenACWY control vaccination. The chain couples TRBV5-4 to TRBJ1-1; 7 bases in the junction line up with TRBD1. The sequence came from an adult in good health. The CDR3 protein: CASTTRGSSGEAFF. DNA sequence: TGTGCCAGCACAACCAGGGGGTCCTCAGGTGAAGCTTTCTTT.